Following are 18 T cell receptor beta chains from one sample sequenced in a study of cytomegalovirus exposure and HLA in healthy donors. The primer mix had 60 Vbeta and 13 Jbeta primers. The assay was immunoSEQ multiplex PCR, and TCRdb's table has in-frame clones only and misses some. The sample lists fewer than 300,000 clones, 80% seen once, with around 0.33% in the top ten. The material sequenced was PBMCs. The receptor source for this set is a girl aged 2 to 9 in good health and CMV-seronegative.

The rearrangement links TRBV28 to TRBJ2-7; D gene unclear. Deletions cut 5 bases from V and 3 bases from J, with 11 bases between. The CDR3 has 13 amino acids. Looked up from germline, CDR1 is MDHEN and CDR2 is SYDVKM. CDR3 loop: CASSPGLGYEQYF. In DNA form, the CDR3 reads TGTGCCAGCAGTCCGGGTCTTGGCTACGAGCAGTACTTC.

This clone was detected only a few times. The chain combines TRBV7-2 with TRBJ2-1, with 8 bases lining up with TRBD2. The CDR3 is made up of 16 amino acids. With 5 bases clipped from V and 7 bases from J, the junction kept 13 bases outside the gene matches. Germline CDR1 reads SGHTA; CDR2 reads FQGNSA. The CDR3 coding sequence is TGTGCCAGCAGCGATAGAGGTTGGAAGCGGGAGAATGAGCAGTTCTTC. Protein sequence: CASSDRGWKRENEQFF.

The CDR3 sequence: CASSWSGGTSYEQYF. The CDR3 DNA reads TGTGCCAGCAGTTGGTCGGGGGGGACAAGTTACGAGCAGTACTTC. This chain uses TRBV6-5 with TRBJ2-7; 8 bases agree with TRBD2. V dropped 4 bases and J dropped 4; count of bases not matched to a gene: 9. The germline gives CDR1 MNHEY, CDR2 SVGAGI. The CDR3 is 15 residues long.

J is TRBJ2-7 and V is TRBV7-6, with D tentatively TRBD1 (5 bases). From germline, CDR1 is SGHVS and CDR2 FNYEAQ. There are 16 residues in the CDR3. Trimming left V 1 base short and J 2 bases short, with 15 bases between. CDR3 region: CASSLGGQGPPYEQYF. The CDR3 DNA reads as TGTGCCAGCAGCTTAGGTGGACAAGGCCCCCCCTACGAGCAGTACTTC.

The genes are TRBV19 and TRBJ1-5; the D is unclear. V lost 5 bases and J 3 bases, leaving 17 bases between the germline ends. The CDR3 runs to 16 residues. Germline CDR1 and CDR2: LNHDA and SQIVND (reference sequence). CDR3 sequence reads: CASSSLSRGYNQPQHF. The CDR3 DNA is TGTGCCAGTAGTTCCCTATCACGAGGGTACAATCAGCCCCAGCATTTT.

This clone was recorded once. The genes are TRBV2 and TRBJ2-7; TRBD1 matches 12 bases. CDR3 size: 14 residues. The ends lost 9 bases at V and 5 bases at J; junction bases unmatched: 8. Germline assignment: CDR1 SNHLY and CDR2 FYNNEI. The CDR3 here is CASAPGQGANEQYF. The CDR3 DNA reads TGTGCCAGTGCCCCGGGACAGGGGGCAAACGAGCAGTACTTC.

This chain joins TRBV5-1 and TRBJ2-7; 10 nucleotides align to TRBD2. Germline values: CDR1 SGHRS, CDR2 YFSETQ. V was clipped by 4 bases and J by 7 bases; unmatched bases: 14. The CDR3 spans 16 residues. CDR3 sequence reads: CASSPGGLAGASEQYF. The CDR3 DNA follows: TGCGCCAGCAGCCCTGGGGGCCTAGCGGGAGCGAGTGAGCAGTACTTC.

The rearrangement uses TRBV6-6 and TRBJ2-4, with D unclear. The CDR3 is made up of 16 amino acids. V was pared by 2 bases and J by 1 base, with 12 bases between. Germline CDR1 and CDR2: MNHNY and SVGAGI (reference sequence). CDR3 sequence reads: CASSYRRREAKNIQYF. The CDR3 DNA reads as TGTGCCAGCAGTTACCGTAGAAGAGAGGCCAAAAACATTCAGTACTTC.

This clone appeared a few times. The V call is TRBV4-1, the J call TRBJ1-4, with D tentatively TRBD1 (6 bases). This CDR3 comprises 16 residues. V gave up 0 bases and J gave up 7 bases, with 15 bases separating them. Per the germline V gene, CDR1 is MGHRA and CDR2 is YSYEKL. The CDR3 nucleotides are TGCGCCAGCAGCCAAGATCGAGGGGGATTAGGTGAAAAACTGTTTTTT. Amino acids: CASSQDRGGLGEKLFF.

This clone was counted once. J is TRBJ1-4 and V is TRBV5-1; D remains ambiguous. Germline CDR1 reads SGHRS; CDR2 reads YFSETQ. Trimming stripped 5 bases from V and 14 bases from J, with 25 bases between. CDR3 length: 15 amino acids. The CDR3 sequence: CASRTDGLAMNGLFF. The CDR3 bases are TGCGCCAGCAGGACGGACGGACTGGCTATGAACGGGCTGTTTTTT. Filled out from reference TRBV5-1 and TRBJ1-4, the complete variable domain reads KAGVTQTPRYLIKTRGQQVTLSCSPISGHRSVSWYQQTPGQGLQFLFEYFSETQRNKGNFPGRFSGRQFSNSRSEMNVSTLELGDSALYLCASRTDGLAMNGLFFGSGTQLSVL.

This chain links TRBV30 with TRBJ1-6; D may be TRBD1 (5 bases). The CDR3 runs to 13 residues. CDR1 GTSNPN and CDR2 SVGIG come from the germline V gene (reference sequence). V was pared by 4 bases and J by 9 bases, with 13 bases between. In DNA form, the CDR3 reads TGTGCCTGGAATGGGGGACTTGGTTCACCCCTCCACTTT. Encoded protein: CAWNGGLGSPLHF.

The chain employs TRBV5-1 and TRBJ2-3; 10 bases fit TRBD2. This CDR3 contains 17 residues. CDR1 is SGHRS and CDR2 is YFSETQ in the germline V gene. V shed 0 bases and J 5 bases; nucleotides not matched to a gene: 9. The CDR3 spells CASSLARSGGAGDTQYF. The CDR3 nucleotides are TGCGCCAGCAGCTTGGCCAGAAGCGGGGGGGCGGGAGATACGCAGTATTTT.

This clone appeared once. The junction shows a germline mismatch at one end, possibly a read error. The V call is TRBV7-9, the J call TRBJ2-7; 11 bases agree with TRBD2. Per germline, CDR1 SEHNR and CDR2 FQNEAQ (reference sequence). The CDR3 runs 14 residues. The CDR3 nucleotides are TGTTCCAGCAGCCTCACTAGCGGGAGCTACGAGCAGTACTTC. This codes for CSSSLTSGSYEQYF. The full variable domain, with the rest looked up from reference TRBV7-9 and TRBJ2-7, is DTGVSQNPRHKITKRGQNVTFRCDPISEHNRLYWYRQTLGQGPEFLTYFQNEAQLEKSRLLSDRFSAERPKGSFSTLEIQRTEQGDSAMYLCSSSLTSGSYEQYFGPGTRLTVT.

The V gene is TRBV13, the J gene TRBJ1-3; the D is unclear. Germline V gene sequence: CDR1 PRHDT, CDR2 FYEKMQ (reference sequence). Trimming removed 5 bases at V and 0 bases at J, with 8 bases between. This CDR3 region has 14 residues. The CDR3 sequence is CASSLESSGNTIYF. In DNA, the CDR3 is TGTGCCAGCAGCCTAGAGAGCTCTGGAAACACCATATATTTT.

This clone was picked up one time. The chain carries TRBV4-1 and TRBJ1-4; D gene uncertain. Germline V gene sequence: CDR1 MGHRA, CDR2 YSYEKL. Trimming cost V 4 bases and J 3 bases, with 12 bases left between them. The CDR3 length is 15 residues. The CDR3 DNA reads TGCGCCAGCAGCCGTACTTTAACCCCTAATGAAAAACTGTTTTTT. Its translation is CASSRTLTPNEKLFF.

The CDR3 DNA reads TGTGCCATCAGTGAGAGGCTAGCGCTCTACGAGCAGTACTTC. Translated: CAISERLALYEQYF. This chain uses TRBV10-3 with TRBJ2-7; perhaps TRBD2 as D (6 bases). Trimming took 2 bases from V and 3 from J, leaving 11 bases between them. CDR3 size: 14 residues. CDR1 is ENHRY and CDR2 is SYGVKD in the germline V gene.

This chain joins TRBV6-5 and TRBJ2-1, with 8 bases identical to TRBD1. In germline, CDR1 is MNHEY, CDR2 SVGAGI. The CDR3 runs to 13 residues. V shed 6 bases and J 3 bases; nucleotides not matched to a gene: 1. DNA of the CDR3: TGTGCCAGCAGACAGGGGGGCTACAATGAGCAGTTCTTC. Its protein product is CASRQGGYNEQFF.

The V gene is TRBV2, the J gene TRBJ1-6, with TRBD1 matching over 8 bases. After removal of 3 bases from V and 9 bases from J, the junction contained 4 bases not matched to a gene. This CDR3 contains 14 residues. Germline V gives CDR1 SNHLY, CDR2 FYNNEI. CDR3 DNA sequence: TGTGCCAGCAGTGATGAGACAGGGGTTTCACCCCTCCACTTT. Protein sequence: CASSDETGVSPLHF.